This T cell receptor beta chain emerged from a study of CD8 T cells in ankylosing spondylitis. Findings and caveats of the study: Enrichment of disease-linked clones was reportedly significant in matched ankylosing spondylitis synovial fluid. Some motif variants were previously reported in reactive arthritis synovial fluid and blood. Among TCR beta sequences, a motif of eight highly homologous variants appeared characteristic of ankylosing spondylitis blood.

This CDR3 has 12 amino acids. The V gene lost 1 base and the J gene lost 9 bases, with 7 bases spanning the gap. Germline assignment: CDR1 SGHTA and CDR2 FQGNSA. With respect to this clonotype: What it binds is not known. A much larger clone sits a single nucleotide away, making a read error possible.

Using its own MiXCR run on the 5' RACE reads, TCRdb lists one record per CDR3 protein. The sample has 200,000 to 250,000 distinct CDR3 sequences, roughly 24% seen once; the top ten hold roughly 6.7%. The receptor was derived from a male donor with ankylosing spondylitis or in good health (not recorded which). The genes are TRBV7-2 and TRBJ1-5; TRBD1 is a possible D gene (6 bases). The sample comprised blood, either unsorted or a sorted T cell fraction (not recorded which). This CDR3 is CASSLVGGPQHF. CDR3 nucleotides: TGTGCCAGCAGCTTAGTAGGGGGGCCCCAGCATTTT. The full variable domain, in which reference TRBV7-2 and TRBJ1-5 provide the parts outside the CDR3, is GAGVSQSPSNKVTEKGKDVELRCDPISGHTALYWYRQSLGQGLEFLIYFQGNSAPDKSGLPSDRFSAERTGGSVSTLTIQRTQQEDSAVYLCASSLVGGPQHFGDGTRLSIL.